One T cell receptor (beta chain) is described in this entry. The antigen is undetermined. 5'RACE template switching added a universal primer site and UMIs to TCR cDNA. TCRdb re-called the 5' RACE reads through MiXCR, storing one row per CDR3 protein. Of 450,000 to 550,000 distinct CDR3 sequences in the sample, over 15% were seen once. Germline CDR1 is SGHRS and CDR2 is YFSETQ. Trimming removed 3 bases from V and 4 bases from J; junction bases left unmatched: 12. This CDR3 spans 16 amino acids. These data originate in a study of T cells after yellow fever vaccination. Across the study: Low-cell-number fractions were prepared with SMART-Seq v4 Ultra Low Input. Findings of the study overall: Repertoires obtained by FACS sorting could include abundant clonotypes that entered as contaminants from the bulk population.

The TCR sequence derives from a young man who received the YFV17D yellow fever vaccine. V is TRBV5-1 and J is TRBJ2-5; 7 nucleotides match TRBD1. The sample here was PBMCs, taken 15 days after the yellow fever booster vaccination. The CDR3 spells CASSWADRTLGETQYF. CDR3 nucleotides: TGCGCCAGCAGCTGGGCGGACAGGACTCTCGGAGAGACCCAGTACTTC.